The following is a T cell receptor beta chain sequence with its context. Its antigen has not been determined. No qualities accompany the bases; no much larger clone lies one base away. TCRdb lists the instrument as Illumina NovaSeq 6000. TCRalpha and TCRbeta cDNA libraries were constructed by 5'RACE with constant-segment primers, with sample barcodes and unique molecular identifiers being introduced. RNA was extracted from every sample with Trizol reagent. Libraries were amplified in two PCR steps, with a second sample barcode and Illumina TruSeq adapters added in the second step. Libraries were sequenced on an Illumina NovaSeq with 2 x 150 bp paired-end reads. Turning to the authors' computational methods: With migec v1.2.7, reads were demultiplexed and then collapsed into UMI-guided consensus sequences. Using mixcr v2.1.11, UMI consensuses were aligned to TRA and TRB V and J templates and then assembled into clonotypes. A clonotype was counted as expanded or contracted only when both edgeR and NoisET called the clonotype significant, with the noise models trained on biological replicates. For edgeR calls, the thresholds were a false discovery rate-adjusted p below 0.01 and a log2 fold-change of 1. As an exploratory analysis of dynamics, max-normalized trajectories of the 1000 most abundant clonotypes were examined with PCA combined with hierarchical clustering. Separately sequenced CD4+ and CD8+ repertoires were used to assign a CD4 or CD8 phenotype to each responding clone. TCRdb trimmed public reads at Q25 via fastp, called clones via MiXCR and kept in-frame beta chains. A single entry per CDR3 protein holds the most common genes and DNA from its merged rows. TCRdb's processing, not the authors', yielded these V and J calls. The sample yields under 200,000 distinct CDR3 sequences; around a tenth were counted once. 3.5% to 4.5% of the sample lies in the top ten.

The data were obtained in a study of T-cell memory formation after mild COVID-19 (dated by TCRdb to about 2021). Context from the whole study: Most TCR sequence clusters were specific to one of the two donors. In a couple of donors, T-cell clones that expanded and contracted after mild COVID-19 were tracked by sequencing TCRalpha and TCRbeta repertoires over time. The cohort comprised two young, previously healthy adult volunteers, one female and one male. What the work shows at the level of the full study, not this receptor alone: SARS-CoV-2 specificity was not confirmed for the second-wave clones peaking on day 37. Balanced CD4/CD8 phenotypes were observed for clones contracting from day 15 to 85, whereas a bias towards CD4+ was observed for a second wave of clones expanding from day 15 to 37. The study included only a couple of mild cases, and larger cohorts that include severe cases with pre-infection samples were judged to be necessary. Contracting CD4+ clones turned up mainly in the CM and EM memory subsets, whereas EMRA was where CD8+ clones were enriched. Some responding clones were detected in pre-infection memory, which suggested that pre-existing cross-reactive memory T cells had joined the SARS-CoV-2 response.

PBMCs were isolated by Ficoll-Paque density gradient centrifugation. Measured from the cysteine to the phenylalanine, the CDR3 is 14 residues long. The sequence is cut down to CDR3 DNA, 42 bases in frame from base 1. V loses 2 bases at its end and J loses 8 bases; junction bases beyond the gene matches: 4. The sample taken for sequencing was PBMCs or a T cell subset sorted from them (not recorded which). The origin of this receptor is a man between 18 and 29 years old who had mild COVID-19 (a few samples of this study predate the infection). The sample titles of this study are shuffled in the database, so cell type and time point are left out; the donor was told from shared clones. The rearranged segments are TRBV12-3 or TRBV12-4 and TRBJ1-3, with 9 bases aligning to TRBD1. The DNA sequence follows: TGTGCCAGCAGTTTACAGGACAGGGGTTACACCATATATTTT. It is translated as CASSLQDRGYTIYF.